The 29 T cell receptor beta chains below come from one sample, sequenced in a study of CD8 T cells in Susac syndrome. RNA amounts of roughly 0.5 to 1 ug underwent reverse transcription with random hexamers. A single record per CDR3 protein comes from TCRdb applying MiXCR to the immunoSEQ multiplex PCR reads. This sample has 95,000 to 150,000 distinct CDR3 sequences, with nearly 96% found just once. The sample comprised CD4+ T cells from PBMCs. The source is a human donor with Susac syndrome.

This chain connects TRBV5-1 to TRBJ1-1; TRBD1 matches 9 bases. Germline V lookup: CDR1 SGHRS, CDR2 YFSETQ. The junction had 4 bases not matched to a gene; V was cut back by 6 bases and J by 1 base. This CDR3 is 14 amino acids long. In nucleotides, the CDR3 is TGCGCCAGCACCCGGGACAGGGCGAACACTGAAGCTTTCTTT. It specifies CASTRDRANTEAFF.

The chain is built from TRBV30 and TRBJ1-5; TRBD1 matches 7 bases. The trim removed 1 base at V and 3 bases at J, leaving 3 bases unmatched. CDR3 length: 14 amino acids. CDR1 is GTSNPN and CDR2 is SVGIG in the germline V gene (reference sequence). The CDR3 region is CAWSAGQPNQPQHF. CDR3 nucleotide sequence: TGTGCCTGGAGTGCGGGACAGCCCAATCAGCCCCAGCATTTT.

The V call is TRBV11-2, the J call TRBJ2-1; 8 bases fit TRBD1. Trimming took 5 bases from V and 6 from J; bases not matched to a gene: 9. Germline CDR1 and CDR2: SGHAT and FQNNGV. This CDR3 contains 15 residues. The CDR3, as DNA: TGTGCCAGCAGCCCCCGGACAGGGTTCATCAATGAGCAGTTCTTC. As protein: CASSPRTGFINEQFF.

The chain joins TRBV11-3 to TRBJ1-1, with 7 positions matching TRBD1. Germline V gene data show CDR1 as SGHNT and CDR2 as YENEEA. The junction had 5 bases not matched to a gene; V was cut back by 5 bases and J by 5 bases. The CDR3 has 13 residues. CDR3 amino acids: CASSRQGRTEAFF. CDR3 sequence (DNA): TGTGCCAGCAGCAGACAGGGCAGGACTGAAGCTTTCTTT.

This sequence joins TRBV6-5 and TRBJ2-7; 7 nucleotides align to TRBD1. This CDR3 comprises 14 residues. The germline V gene has CDR1 MNHEY and CDR2 SVGAGI. Trimming at V came to 6 bases and at J to 1 base, leaving 6 bases not matched to a gene. The chain's CDR3 is CASRQGLLSYEQYF. CDR3 DNA: TGTGCCAGCAGACAGGGGCTTCTGTCCTACGAGCAGTACTTC.

The V call is TRBV5-4, the J call TRBJ2-1; 7 positions agree with TRBD2. CDR1 and CDR2 from the germline V gene are SGHNT and YYREEE (reference sequence). The CDR3 runs to 15 residues. V lost 4 bases to trimming and J lost 8 bases; unmatched junction nucleotides: 12. The chain's CDR3 is CASSLRGVSFDEQFF. CDR3 nucleotides: TGTGCCAGCAGCCTCCGGGGGGTGTCGTTTGATGAGCAGTTCTTC.

The chain couples TRBV7-9 to TRBJ2-1; D ambiguous. V was cut by 2 bases and J by 9 bases, with 8 bases left in between. CDR1 SEHNR and CDR2 FQNEAQ come from the germline V gene (reference sequence). The CDR3 totals 12 residues. The CDR3, as DNA: TGTGCCAGCAGCTTACTAGGGCTTGAGCAGTTCTTC. It yields the protein CASSLLGLEQFF.

This chain links TRBV7-2 with TRBJ2-3, with no clear D. Germline CDR1 reads SGHTA; CDR2 reads FQGNSA. V was pared by 1 base and J by 2 bases, with 7 bases between. The CDR3 consists of 14 residues. The DNA for the CDR3 is TGTGCCAGCAGCTTAGTTGCGGACACAGATACGCAGTATTTT. Its protein is CASSLVADTDTQYF.

V usage is TRBV4-1 and J usage is TRBJ2-7, with 15 bases identical to TRBD2. Germline V lookup: CDR1 MGHRA, CDR2 YSYEKL. The J segment lost 1 base and the V segment lost 1 base, leaving 11 bases of the junction unmatched. The length of the CDR3 is 20 residues. CDR3 nucleotides: TGCGCCAGCAGCCAAGTACCGCCGGGACTAGCGGGAGGTAGATCCTACGAGCAGTACTTC. Translating it yields CASSQVPPGLAGGRSYEQYF.

V usage is TRBV5-6 and J usage is TRBJ2-7, with D possibly TRBD2 on 5 matching bases. Germline loops: CDR1 SGHDT, CDR2 YYEEEE. This CDR3 is built from 17 residues. Trimming pared 4 bases from V and 0 bases from J, leaving 20 bases between. The CDR3 nucleotides are TGTGCCAGCAGCCGGAGGAGGCAGGTCTCCAGCTCCTACGAGCAGTACTTC. Encoded protein: CASSRRRQVSSSYEQYF.

This chain links TRBV29-1 with TRBJ1-1; D is ambiguous. Germline CDR1 SQVTM, CDR2 ANQGSEA. This CDR3 has 13 residues. With 6 bases removed from V and 0 bases from J, the gap between germline ends came to 11 bases. Written as DNA, the CDR3 is TGCAGCGTCCATGGGCAGATGAACACTGAAGCTTTCTTT. Amino acids: CSVHGQMNTEAFF.

The chain links TRBV29-1 to TRBJ2-6; no reliable D call. The germline gives CDR1 SQVTM, CDR2 ANQGSEA. Trimming cost V 4 bases and J 2 bases, with 9 bases left between them. The CDR3 spans 14 residues. CDR3 residues: CSVAGFAGANVLTF. The CDR3 bases are TGCAGCGTTGCAGGATTCGCTGGGGCCAACGTCCTGACTTTC.

The chain has TRBV28 and TRBJ2-2, with D possibly TRBD2 on 6 matching bases. The V end was cut by 7 bases, the J end by 3 bases, with 15 bases between. Germline V gene data show CDR1 as MDHEN and CDR2 as SYDVKM. The CDR3 is 15 residues long. DNA for the CDR3: TGTGCCAGCACCCGCGGGACTCTCGACACCGGGGAGCTGTTTTTT. Encoded protein: CASTRGTLDTGELFF.

V is TRBV20-1 and J is TRBJ2-5, with 12 bases aligning to TRBD2. The V segment lost 6 bases and the J segment 1 base; nucleotides outside the gene matches: 6. Germline V gene data show CDR1 as DFQATT and CDR2 as SNEGSKA (reference sequence). This CDR3 spans 15 amino acids. CDR3 nucleotides: TGCAGTGCGCCGACTAGCGGGAGAGGCCAAGAGACCCAGTACTTC. This translates into CSAPTSGRGQETQYF.

The chain is built from TRBV11-2 and TRBJ2-1, with TRBD2 identical over 7 bases. The CDR3 covers 15 residues. Germline CDR1 SGHAT, CDR2 FQNNGV. The junction had 7 bases not matched to a gene; V was cut back by 3 bases and J by 5 bases. CDR3 coding DNA: TGTGCCAGCAGCTTCGACCTAGCGGTTAACAATGAGCAGTTCTTC. It translates to CASSFDLAVNNEQFF. Full variable domain (rest looked up from reference TRBV11-2 and TRBJ2-1): EAGVAQSPRYKIIEKRQSVAFWCNPISGHATLYWYQQILGQGPKLLIQFQNNGVVDDSQLPKDRFSAERLKGVDSTLKIQPAKLEDSAVYLCASSFDLAVNNEQFFGPGTRLTVL.

The chain recombines TRBV20-1 with TRBJ1-1; TRBD1 agrees at 7 bases. In germline, CDR1 is DFQATT, CDR2 SNEGSKA (reference sequence). CDR3 length: 14 amino acids. J gave up 2 bases and V 6 bases, and 9 bases lay outside the gene matches. The CDR3 loop reads CSAPTGASNTEAFF. Written as DNA, the CDR3 is TGCAGTGCCCCAACAGGGGCTAGTAACACTGAAGCTTTCTTT.

The chain employs TRBV11-2 and TRBJ2-7, with a possible D match to TRBD2 (5 bases). V was shortened by 1 base and J by 5 bases, with 24 bases between the two germline ends. This CDR3 has 18 amino acids. CDR1 SGHAT and CDR2 FQNNGV come from the germline V gene. The CDR3 coding sequence is TGTGCCAGCAGCTTAGGTCTCGGGAACCGAGGGAAAATTAACGAGCAGTACTTC. Translating gives CASSLGLGNRGKINEQYF.

The chain employs TRBV4-2 and TRBJ1-1; no definite D call. The CDR3 covers 13 residues. Trimming removed 2 bases from V and 6 bases from J, with 10 bases in between. From germline, CDR1 is LGHNA and CDR2 YNFKEQ. The CDR3 reads CASSQSRGAEAFF. The CDR3 DNA reads as TGTGCCAGCAGCCAATCCCGAGGCGCTGAAGCTTTCTTT.

This sequence joins TRBV7-9 and TRBJ1-2, with 7 bases that match TRBD1. CDR1 is SEHNR, CDR2 FQNEAQ, per germline (reference sequence). The CDR3 contains 14 residues. The V segment lost 3 bases and the J segment 4 bases; nucleotides outside the gene matches: 5. The CDR3 region is CASSFTGQSYGYTF. The CDR3 region has the DNA TGTGCCAGCAGCTTTACGGGACAGAGCTATGGCTACACCTTC.

This chain uses TRBV7-2 with TRBJ1-1; D uncertain. The CDR3 runs to 13 residues. Germline-derived CDR1 and CDR2 are SGHTA and FQGNSA. V shed 1 base and J shed 0 bases, with 3 bases lying between them. CDR3 in amino acids: CASSLGMNTEAFF. CDR3 bases: TGTGCCAGCAGCTTAGGCATGAACACTGAAGCTTTCTTT.

This chain uses TRBV4-2 with TRBJ2-7, with 8 bases fitting TRBD1. From germline, CDR1 is LGHNA and CDR2 YNFKEQ. V shed 3 bases, J shed 1 base, and the junction held 2 bases outside the gene matches. This CDR3 is built from 14 residues. The CDR3 sequence is CASSHGQGSYEQYF. CDR3 DNA: TGTGCCAGCAGCCACGGACAGGGATCCTACGAGCAGTACTTC.

The V gene is TRBV6-4, the J gene TRBJ2-4, with D unresolved. The CDR3 consists of 13 residues. V dropped 8 bases and J dropped 0 bases, with 8 bases sitting between them. The germline gives CDR1 MRHNA, CDR2 SNTAGT. DNA for the CDR3: TGTGCCAGCGATCCCTTAGCCAAAAACATTCAGTACTTC. Protein product: CASDPLAKNIQYF.

The chain uses TRBV28 and TRBJ1-2, with TRBD1 identical over 8 bases. The germline CDR1 and CDR2 sequences are MDHEN and SYDVKM. With 8 bases clipped from V and 4 bases from J, the junction kept 6 bases outside the gene matches. CDR3 length: 13 amino acids. The CDR3 coding sequence is TGTGCCAGCCAGACAGGGGAGTCCTATGGCTACACCTTC. As protein: CASQTGESYGYTF.

The sample holds one count of this clonotype. The rearrangement links TRBV20-1 to TRBJ1-5; no reliable D call. V shed 7 bases and J shed 6 bases, with 16 bases lying between them. CDR3 length: 13 residues. CDR1 and CDR2 (germline): DFQATT, SNEGSKA (reference sequence). The CDR3 nucleotides read TGCAGTGTTAAAGAGCCCCGGAGTCAGCCCCAGCATTTT. It codes for CSVKEPRSQPQHF.

In DNA form, the CDR3 reads TGTGCCACCAGTGAGCTACTAGCGAACCAAGAGACCCAGTACTTC. Protein: CATSELLANQETQYF. The chain carries TRBV24-1 and TRBJ2-5, with TRBD2 matching over 7 bases. Per the germline V gene, CDR1 is KGHDR and CDR2 is SFDVKD. The trim removed 4 bases at V and 0 bases at J, leaving 4 bases unmatched. CDR3 length: 15 amino acids.

The CDR3 region is CASSLDGTNYGYTF. The CDR3 DNA reads TGCGCCAGCAGCCTTGATGGGACCAACTATGGCTACACCTTC. The chain employs TRBV4-1 and TRBJ1-2; tentatively, D is TRBD1 (5 bases). This CDR3 region has 14 residues. The ends were cut back, 4 bases at V and 2 bases at J, with 11 bases in the middle. CDR1 is MGHRA, CDR2 YSYEKL, per germline.

This chain joins TRBV6-5 and TRBJ2-1; the match to TRBD2 covers 10 bases. Unmatched junction bases numbered 6, after V lost 6 bases and J lost 4 bases. The CDR3 contains 15 residues. The germline gives CDR1 MNHEY, CDR2 SVGAGI. DNA of the CDR3: TGTGCCAGCAGCCCCGGACTAGCGGATTACAATGAGCAGTTCTTC. Protein: CASSPGLADYNEQFF.

The rearrangement uses TRBV11-1 and TRBJ2-1; D unresolved. The CDR3 covers 15 residues. V dropped 1 base and J dropped 4 bases, with 11 bases sitting between them. Germline loops: CDR1 SGHAT, CDR2 FQDESV (reference sequence). The CDR3 sequence is CASSLGGLFYNEQFF. CDR3 sequence (DNA): TGTGCCAGCAGCTTAGGAGGCCTTTTTTACAATGAGCAGTTCTTC.

This clonotype was picked up one time. CDR3 protein: CASSSYRDTQYF. The CDR3 nucleotides read TGTGCCAGCAGCTCATACAGAGATACGCAGTATTTT. The V call is TRBV7-6, the J call TRBJ2-3; D is ambiguous. The CDR3 has 12 amino acids. Trimming cost V 4 bases and J 5 bases, with 7 bases left between them. Looked up from germline, CDR1 is SGHVS and CDR2 is FNYEAQ.